Listed below are T cell receptor beta chains from one sample, sequenced in a study of molecular identifiers for immune sequencing clone quantification. Each CDR3 protein gets one entry after TCRdb re-called the PCR reads with MiXCR. The repertoire holds tens of thousands of distinct CDR3 sequences, with roughly 19% as singletons. Sequencing was carried out using naive CD8+ T cells from blood, with Jurkat cell RNA spiked in. The receptors were sampled from a human donor in good health. Some libraries in this study had Jurkat cell RNA spiked in. CDR3s leave out the opening cysteine and the closing phenylalanine or tryptophan. The order of the fields is V gene, J gene, CDR3 protein.

>TRBV19|TRBJ1-5
ASSETGPKSNQPQH
>TRBV7-9|TRBJ2-3
ASSSLAGLAGTDTQY
>TRBV6-5|TRBJ2-5
ASSYGAGIETQY
>TRBV7-6|TRBJ2-6
ASSEGISGGISGANVLT
>TRBV14|TRBJ1-1
ASSQRRGWGTEAF
>TRBV7-9|TRBJ2-3
ASSLREAGPADTQY
>TRBV29-1|TRBJ2-3
SGAPFGTGETDTQY
>TRBV30|TRBJ1-1
AWLPVVAGNEAF
>TRBV19|TRBJ2-1
ASSYSGPGDNELF
>TRBV16|TRBJ2-5
ASSQYGKDPQETQY
>TRBV19|TRBJ1-1
ASSIGAGSNTEAF
>TRBV12-3/TRBV12-4|TRBJ2-5
ASSLGSGVGQETQY
>TRBV2|TRBJ2-7
ASSVGGSYEQY
>TRBV28|TRBJ1-5
ASKTGVRQPQH
>TRBV6-2/TRBV6-3|TRBJ2-3
ASNRGLADTQY
>TRBV7-9|TRBJ2-5
ASSPSTDRGQETQY
>TRBV11-3|TRBJ2-1
ASSPGERAYNEQF
>TRBV27|TRBJ2-7
ASSAPNYEQY
>TRBV7-2|TRBJ2-5
ASSLVYVQETQY
>TRBV4-3|TRBJ1-1
ASSQDRVATEAF
>TRBV4-2|TRBJ2-1
ASSLSGGTSGVYNEQF
>TRBV10-3|TRBJ2-5
AIRQGQQETQY
>TRBV20-1|TRBJ2-7
SATPGLAGNSYEQY
>TRBV25-1|TRBJ2-1
ASSRQGVGDEQF
>TRBV12-3/TRBV12-4|TRBJ2-7
ASTPSGGERAYEQY
>TRBV6-6|TRBJ2-7
ASSPGPRFSYEQY
>TRBV9|TRBJ1-2
ASSGGPLDYT
>TRBV27|TRBJ1-5
TSSGGYSNQPQH
>TRBV29-1|TRBJ1-1
SVEGQLNTEAF
>TRBV28|TRBJ2-7
ASSPRLAPLEQY
>TRBV5-8|TRBJ1-2
ASSADRNVNYGYT
>TRBV4-2|TRBJ1-1
ASSQNAGIEAF
>TRBV7-9|TRBJ1-5
ASSEAGGLGNQPQH
>TRBV29-1|TRBJ1-3
SVVPGQGSSGDTIY
>TRBV30|TRBJ1-2
AWHRDITNYGYT
>TRBV29-1|TRBJ1-1
SVTGTGNNVEAF
>TRBV27|TRBJ2-7
ASSSWTGGAGQY
>TRBV7-6|TRBJ2-7
TSSSYRDPGEQY
>TRBV2|TRBJ1-1
ASKGYHTEAF
>TRBV19|TRBJ1-1
ASANTEAF
>TRBV27|TRBJ1-6
ASSLLSDFRGVPLH
>TRBV19|TRBJ1-3
ASSMGYGNTIY
>TRBV4-1|TRBJ1-1
ASSQDPTGARTEAF
>TRBV6-5|TRBJ1-6
ASTRTPSSYNSPLH
>TRBV4-3|TRBJ2-7
ASSQDWNRRYEQY
>TRBV29-1|TRBJ2-1
SVEEMAYRGAYNEQL
>TRBV29-1|TRBJ2-3
SAGGPSGATDTQY
>TRBV5-4|TRBJ2-4
ASSRSGSQPENIQY
>TRBV12-3/TRBV12-4|TRBJ2-3
ASSLAGRTDTQY
>TRBV6-5|TRBJ2-1
ASSFLTSGGAYEQF